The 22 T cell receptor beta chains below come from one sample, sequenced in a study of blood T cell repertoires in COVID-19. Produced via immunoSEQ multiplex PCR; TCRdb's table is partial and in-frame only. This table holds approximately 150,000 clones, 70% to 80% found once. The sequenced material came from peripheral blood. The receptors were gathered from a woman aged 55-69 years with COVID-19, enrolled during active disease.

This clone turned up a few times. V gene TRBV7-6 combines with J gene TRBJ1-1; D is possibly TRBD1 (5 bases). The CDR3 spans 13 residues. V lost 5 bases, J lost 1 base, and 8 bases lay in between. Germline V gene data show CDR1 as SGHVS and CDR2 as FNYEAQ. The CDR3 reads CASSPGGNTEAFF. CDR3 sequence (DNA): TGTGCCAGCAGCCCGGGGGGGAACACTGAAGCTTTCTTT.

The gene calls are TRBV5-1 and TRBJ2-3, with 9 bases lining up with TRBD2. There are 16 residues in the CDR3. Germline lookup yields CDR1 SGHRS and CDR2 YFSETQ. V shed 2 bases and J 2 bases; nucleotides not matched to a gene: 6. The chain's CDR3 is CASSLRLAGFTDTQYF. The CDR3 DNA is TGCGCCAGCAGCTTACGGCTAGCGGGGTTCACAGATACGCAGTATTTT.

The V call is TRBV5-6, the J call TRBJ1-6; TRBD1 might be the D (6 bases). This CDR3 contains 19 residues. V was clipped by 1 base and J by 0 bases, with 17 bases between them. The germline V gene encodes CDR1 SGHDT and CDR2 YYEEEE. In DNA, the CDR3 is TGTGCCAGCAGCTTGAAATCGATTGGACAGCCCTCCTATAATTCACCCCTCCACTTT. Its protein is CASSLKSIGQPSYNSPLHF.

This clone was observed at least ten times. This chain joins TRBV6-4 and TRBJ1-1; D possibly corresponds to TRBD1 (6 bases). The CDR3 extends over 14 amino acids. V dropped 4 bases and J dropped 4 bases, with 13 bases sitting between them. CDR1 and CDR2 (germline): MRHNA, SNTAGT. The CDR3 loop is CASSVKGGITEAFF. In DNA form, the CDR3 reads TGTGCCAGCAGTGTGAAGGGGGGGATCACTGAAGCTTTCTTT.

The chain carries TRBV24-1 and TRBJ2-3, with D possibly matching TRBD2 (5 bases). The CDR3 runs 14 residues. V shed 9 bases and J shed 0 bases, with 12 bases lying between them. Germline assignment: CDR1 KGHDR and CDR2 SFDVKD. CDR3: CATRSGASTDTQYF. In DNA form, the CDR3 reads TGTGCCACCCGGAGCGGAGCTAGCACAGATACGCAGTATTTT.

The CDR3 coding sequence is TGTGCCACCAGCGGACTAGCAGACACAGATACGCAGTATTTT. Protein product: CATSGLADTDTQYF. V usage is TRBV24-1 and J usage is TRBJ2-3; TRBD2 aligns across 8 bases. The CDR3 covers 14 residues. Looked up from germline, CDR1 is KGHDR and CDR2 is SFDVKD. The V gene end was trimmed by 7 bases and the J gene end by 2 bases; junction bases not matched to a gene: 4.

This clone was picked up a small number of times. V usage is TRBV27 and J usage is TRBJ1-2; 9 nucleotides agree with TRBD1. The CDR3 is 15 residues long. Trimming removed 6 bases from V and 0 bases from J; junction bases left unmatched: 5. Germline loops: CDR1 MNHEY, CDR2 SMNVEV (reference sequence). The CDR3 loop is CASRGQGLANYGYTF. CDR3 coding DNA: TGTGCCAGCAGGGGACAGGGACTAGCTAACTATGGCTACACCTTC.

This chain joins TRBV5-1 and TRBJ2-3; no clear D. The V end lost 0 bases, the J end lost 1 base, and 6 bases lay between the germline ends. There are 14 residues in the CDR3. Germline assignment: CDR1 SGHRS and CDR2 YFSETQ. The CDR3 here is CASSLARGTDTQYF. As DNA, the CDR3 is TGCGCCAGCAGCTTGGCTCGGGGCACAGATACGCAGTATTTT.

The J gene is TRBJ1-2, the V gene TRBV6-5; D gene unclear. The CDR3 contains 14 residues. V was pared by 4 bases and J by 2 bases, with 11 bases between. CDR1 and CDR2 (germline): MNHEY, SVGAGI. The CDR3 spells CASSSSGQNYGYTF. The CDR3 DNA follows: TGTGCCAGCAGTTCCTCTGGGCAGAACTATGGCTACACCTTC.

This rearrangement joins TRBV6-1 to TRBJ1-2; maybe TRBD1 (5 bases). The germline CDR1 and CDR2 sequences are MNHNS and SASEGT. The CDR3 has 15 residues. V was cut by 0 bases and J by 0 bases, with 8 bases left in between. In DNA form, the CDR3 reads TGTGCCAGCAGTGAAGCGGGGCCAGCTAACTATGGCTACACCTTC. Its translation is CASSEAGPANYGYTF.

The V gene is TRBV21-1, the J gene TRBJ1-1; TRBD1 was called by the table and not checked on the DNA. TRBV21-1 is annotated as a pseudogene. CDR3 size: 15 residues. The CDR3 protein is CASSGHRVRNTEAFF. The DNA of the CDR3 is TGTGCCAGCAGCGGCCACAGGGTTAGGAACACTGAAGCTTTCTTT.

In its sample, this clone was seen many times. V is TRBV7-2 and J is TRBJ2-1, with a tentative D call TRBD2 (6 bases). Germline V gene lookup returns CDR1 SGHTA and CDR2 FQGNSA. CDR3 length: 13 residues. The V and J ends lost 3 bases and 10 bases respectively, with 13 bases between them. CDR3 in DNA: TGTGCCAGCAGCTTGAGACTGGGGGGAGAGCAGTTCTTC. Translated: CASSLRLGGEQFF.

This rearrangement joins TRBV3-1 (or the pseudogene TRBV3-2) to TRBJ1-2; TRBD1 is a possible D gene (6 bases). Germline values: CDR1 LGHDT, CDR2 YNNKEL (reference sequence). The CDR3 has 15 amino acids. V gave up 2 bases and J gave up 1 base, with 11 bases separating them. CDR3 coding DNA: TGTGCCAGCAGCCAACAGCAGGGGCGTAACTATGGCTACACCTTC. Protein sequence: CASSQQQGRNYGYTF.

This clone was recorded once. CDR3 in amino acids: CASSPDLGGRYNEQFF. The DNA for the CDR3 is TGTGCCAGCAGTCCTGACTTGGGGGGGCGATACAATGAGCAGTTCTTC. The V call is TRBV27, the J call TRBJ2-1, with D possibly TRBD2 on 7 matching bases. This CDR3 has 16 amino acids. Germline V gene data show CDR1 as MNHEY and CDR2 as SMNVEV (reference sequence). The V end was cut by 5 bases, the J end by 4 bases, with 18 bases between.

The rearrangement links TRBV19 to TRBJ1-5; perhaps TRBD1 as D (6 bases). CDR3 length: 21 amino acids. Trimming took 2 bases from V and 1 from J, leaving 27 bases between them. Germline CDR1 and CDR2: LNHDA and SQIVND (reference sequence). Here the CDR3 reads CASSILNPDRSSHISNQPQHF. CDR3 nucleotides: TGTGCCAGTAGTATATTAAACCCTGACAGGAGTTCGCATATCAGCAATCAGCCCCAGCATTTT.

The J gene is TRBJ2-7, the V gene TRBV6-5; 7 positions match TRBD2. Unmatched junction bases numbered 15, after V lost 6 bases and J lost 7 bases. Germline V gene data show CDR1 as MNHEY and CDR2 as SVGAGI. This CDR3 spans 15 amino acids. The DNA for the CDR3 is TGTGCCAGCAGAACTACTGGACTAGGTTCGGGAGAGCAGTACTTC. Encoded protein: CASRTTGLGSGEQYF.

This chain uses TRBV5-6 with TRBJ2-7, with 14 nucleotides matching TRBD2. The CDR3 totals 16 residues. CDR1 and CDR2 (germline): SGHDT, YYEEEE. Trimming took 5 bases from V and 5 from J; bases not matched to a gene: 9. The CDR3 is CASRQGLAGGGNEQYV. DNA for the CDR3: TGTGCCAGCAGACAAGGACTAGCGGGGGGCGGTAACGAGCAGTACGTC.

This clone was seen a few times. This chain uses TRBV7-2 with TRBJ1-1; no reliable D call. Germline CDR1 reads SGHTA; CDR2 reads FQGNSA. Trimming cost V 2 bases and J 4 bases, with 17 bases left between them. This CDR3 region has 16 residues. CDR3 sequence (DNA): TGTGCCAGCAGCTTAAATGGGGAGGTGGCCAGCACTGAAGCTTTCTTT. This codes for CASSLNGEVASTEAFF.

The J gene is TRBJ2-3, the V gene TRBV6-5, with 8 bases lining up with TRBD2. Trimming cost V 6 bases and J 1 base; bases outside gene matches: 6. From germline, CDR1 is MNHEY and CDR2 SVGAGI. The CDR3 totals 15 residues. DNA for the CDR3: TGTGCCAGCAGGAGACTAGCGTTGGGCACAGATACGCAGTATTTT. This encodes CASRRLALGTDTQYF.

CDR3 bases: TGTGCCAGCTGGACCGGGGGGGGATCGGCTGAAGCTTTCTTT. Its translation is CASWTGGGSAEAFF. The chain employs TRBV28 and TRBJ1-1, with D perhaps TRBD1 (5 bases). Germline V lookup: CDR1 MDHEN, CDR2 SYDVKM. V was pared by 8 bases and J by 6 bases, with 19 bases between. CDR3 size: 14 residues.

The CDR3 DNA reads as TGCGCTCTCTATGGCTACACCTTC. It is translated as CALYGYTF. This rearrangement joins TRBV23-1 to TRBJ1-2, with no clear D. TRBV23-1 is an open reading frame, and its role is uncertain. The CDR3 has 8 residues.

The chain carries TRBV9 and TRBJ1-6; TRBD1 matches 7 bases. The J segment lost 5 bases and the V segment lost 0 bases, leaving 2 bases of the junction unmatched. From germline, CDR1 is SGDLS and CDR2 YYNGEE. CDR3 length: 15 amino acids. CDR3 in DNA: TGTGCCAGCAGCGTAGAGGACAGGAATAATTCACCCCTCCACTTT. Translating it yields CASSVEDRNNSPLHF.